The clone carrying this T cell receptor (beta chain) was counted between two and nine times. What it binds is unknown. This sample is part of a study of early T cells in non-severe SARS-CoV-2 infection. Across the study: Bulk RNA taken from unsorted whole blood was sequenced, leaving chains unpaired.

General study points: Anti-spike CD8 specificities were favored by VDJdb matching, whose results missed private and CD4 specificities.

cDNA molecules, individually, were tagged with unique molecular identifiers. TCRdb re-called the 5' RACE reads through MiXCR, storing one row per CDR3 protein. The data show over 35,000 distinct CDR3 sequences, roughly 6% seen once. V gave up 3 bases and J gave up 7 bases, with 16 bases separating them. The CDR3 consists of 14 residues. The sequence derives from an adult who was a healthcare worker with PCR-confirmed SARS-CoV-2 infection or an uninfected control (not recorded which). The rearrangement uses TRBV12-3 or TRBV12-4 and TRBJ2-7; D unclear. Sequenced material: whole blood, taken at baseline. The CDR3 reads CASSFILQLGEQYF. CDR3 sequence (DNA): TGTGCCAGCAGTTTTATTCTCCAACTGGGAGAGCAGTACTTC.